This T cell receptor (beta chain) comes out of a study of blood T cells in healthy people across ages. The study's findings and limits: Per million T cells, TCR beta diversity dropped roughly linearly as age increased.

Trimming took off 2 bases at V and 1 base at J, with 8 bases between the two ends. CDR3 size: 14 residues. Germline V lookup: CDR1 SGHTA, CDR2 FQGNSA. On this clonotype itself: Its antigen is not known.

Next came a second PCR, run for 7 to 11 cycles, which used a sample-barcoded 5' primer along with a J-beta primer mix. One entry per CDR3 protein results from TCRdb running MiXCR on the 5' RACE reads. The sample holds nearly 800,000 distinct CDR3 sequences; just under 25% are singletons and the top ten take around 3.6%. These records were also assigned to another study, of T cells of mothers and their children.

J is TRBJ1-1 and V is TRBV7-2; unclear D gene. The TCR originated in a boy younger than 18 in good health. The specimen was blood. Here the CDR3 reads CASSLFVANTEAFF. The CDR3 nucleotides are TGTGCCAGCAGCTTATTCGTGGCGAACACTGAAGCTTTCTTT.